Sequencing of this T cell receptor (beta chain) was carried out in a study of identical twins. This clonotype was recorded at least ten times. A universal primer site was added by template switching, and unique molecular identifiers were carried by the cDNA. TCRdb reanalysed the 5' RACE reads using MiXCR and keeps one entry per CDR3 protein. Of some 660,000 distinct CDR3 sequences in the sample, over 8.5% were seen once. V lost 1 base, J lost 11 bases, and 14 bases stayed unmatched. This CDR3 comprises 17 residues. CDR1 and CDR2 (germline): SEHNR, FQNEAQ (reference sequence). The same data also went into a second study, on yellow fever vaccine responses in identical twins.

The chain couples TRBV7-9 to TRBJ2-1; 10 bases are shared with TRBD1. The sequenced material came from PBMCs. This TCR derives from a woman younger than 30 in good health. CDR3 residues: CASSLVGGTGDAGQQFF. The CDR3 bases are TGTGCCAGCAGCTTAGTAGGTGGGACAGGGGACGCAGGTCAGCAGTTCTTC. The full variable domain, completed using reference TRBV7-9 and TRBJ2-1, is DTGVSQNPRHKITKRGQNVTFRCDPISEHNRLYWYRQTLGQGPEFLTYFQNEAQLEKSRLLSDRFSAERPKGSFSTLEIQRTEQGDSAMYLCASSLVGGTGDAGQQFFGPGTRLTVL.